A selection of T cell receptor beta chains follows, all from one sample in a study of blood T cell repertoires in COVID-19. Sequenced by immunoSEQ multiplex PCR; TCRdb stores in-frame clones only, minus some. The repertoire includes about 150,000 clones, about 90% of them detected once, and 0.5% to 0.6% sits in the top ten. The material sequenced was peripheral blood. These receptors were taken from a man aged 50 to 59 with acute or convalescent COVID-19. Each CDR3 is given without its conserved first and last residue. Each record gives: V gene, CDR3 length, clone size, J gene, CDR3 protein. Size is stated for part of the rows, as once, few or many counts, or as a class when the clone is expanded.

TRBV24-1,11,NA,TRBJ2-1,ATSDTGGNEQF
TRBV15,13,NA,TRBJ1-2,ATSRESVQGYGYT
TRBV27,13,once,TRBJ2-2,ASSLRDRDTGELF
TRBV7-9,14,once,TRBJ2-6,ASSLTSFSGANVLT
TRBV6-5,12,NA,TRBJ1-1,ASSYSGTVTEAF
TRBV28,12,NA,TRBJ2-7,ASSSPASGYEQY
TRBV29-1,9,NA,TRBJ2-5,SFGYRETQY
TRBV18,14,NA,TRBJ1-4,ASSPGPAGGSEKLF
TRBV19,14,few,TRBJ1-3,ASIVLGLSSGNTIY
TRBV7-9,11,NA,TRBJ1-2,ASSLQGRWGYT
TRBV19,13,NA,TRBJ1-1,ASSILPDSNTEAF
TRBV6-2/TRBV6-3,11,once,TRBJ2-2,ASSQGTFGELF
TRBV19,11,NA,TRBJ1-3,ASAAGVGNTIY
TRBV25-1,14,NA,TRBJ1-3,ASSDSGGSSGNTIY
TRBV5-1,13,NA,TRBJ2-5,ASGKMIGARETQY
TRBV24-1,13,NA,TRBJ2-2,ATGPSGANTGELF
TRBV10-1,12,once,TRBJ2-3,ASSDLRSTDTQY
TRBV2,11,NA,TRBJ1-2,ASSPGTDYGYT
TRBV29-1,15,NA,TRBJ2-2,SVGVWGAGGYTGELF
TRBV28,11,once,TRBJ1-3,ASSYNSGNTIY
TRBV6-5,10,NA,TRBJ1-5,ASSRFNQPQH